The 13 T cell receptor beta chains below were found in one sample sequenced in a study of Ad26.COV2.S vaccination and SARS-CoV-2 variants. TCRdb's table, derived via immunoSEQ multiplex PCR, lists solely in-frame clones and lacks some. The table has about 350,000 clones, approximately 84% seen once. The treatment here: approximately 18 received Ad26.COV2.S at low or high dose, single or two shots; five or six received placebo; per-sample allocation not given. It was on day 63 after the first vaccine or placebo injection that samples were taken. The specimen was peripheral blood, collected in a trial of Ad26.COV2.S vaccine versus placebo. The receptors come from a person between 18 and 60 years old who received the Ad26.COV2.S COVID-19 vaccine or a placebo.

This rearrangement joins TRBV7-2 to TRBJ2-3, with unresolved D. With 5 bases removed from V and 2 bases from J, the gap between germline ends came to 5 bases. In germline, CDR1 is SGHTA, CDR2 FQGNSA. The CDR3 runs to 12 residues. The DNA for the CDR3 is TGTGCCAGCAGCCCCTTCACAGATACGCAGTATTTT. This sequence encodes CASSPFTDTQYF.

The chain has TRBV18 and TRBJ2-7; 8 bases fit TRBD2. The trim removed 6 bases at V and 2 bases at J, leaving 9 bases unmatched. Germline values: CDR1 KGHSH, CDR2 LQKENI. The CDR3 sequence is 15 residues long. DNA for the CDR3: TGTGCCAGCTCGGCAACGGGACTAGTGACCTACGAGCAGTACTTC. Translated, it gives CASSATGLVTYEQYF. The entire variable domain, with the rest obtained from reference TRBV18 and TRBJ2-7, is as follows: NAGVMQNPRHLVRRRGQEARLRCSPMKGHSHVYWYRQLPEEGLKFMVYLQKENIIDESGMPKERFSAEFPKEGPSILRIQQVVRGDSAAYFCASSATGLVTYEQYFGPGTRLTVT.

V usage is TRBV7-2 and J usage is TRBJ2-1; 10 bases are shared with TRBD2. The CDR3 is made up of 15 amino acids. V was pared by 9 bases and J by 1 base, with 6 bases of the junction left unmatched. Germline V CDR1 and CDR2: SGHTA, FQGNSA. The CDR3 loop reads CASKAGGGSYNEQFF. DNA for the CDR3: TGTGCCAGTAAAGCGGGAGGGGGGTCCTACAATGAGCAGTTCTTC.

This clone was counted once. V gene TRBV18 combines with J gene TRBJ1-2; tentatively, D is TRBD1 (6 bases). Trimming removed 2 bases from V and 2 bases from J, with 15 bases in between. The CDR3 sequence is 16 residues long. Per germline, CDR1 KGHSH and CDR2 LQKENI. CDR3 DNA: TGTGCCAGCTCACCAAGTCCCCCAACAGGGAACTATGGCTACACCTTC. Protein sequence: CASSPSPPTGNYGYTF.

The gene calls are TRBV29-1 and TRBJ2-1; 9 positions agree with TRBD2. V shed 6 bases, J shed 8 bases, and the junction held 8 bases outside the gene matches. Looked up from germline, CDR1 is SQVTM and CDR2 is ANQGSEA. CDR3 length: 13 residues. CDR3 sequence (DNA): TGCAGCGTCGACGGGACTAGCAACTATGAGCAGTTCTTC. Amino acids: CSVDGTSNYEQFF.

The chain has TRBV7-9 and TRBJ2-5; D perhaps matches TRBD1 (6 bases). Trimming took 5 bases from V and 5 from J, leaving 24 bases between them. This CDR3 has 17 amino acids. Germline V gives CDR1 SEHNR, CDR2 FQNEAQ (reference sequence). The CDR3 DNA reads TGTGCCAGCAGCCCCCCCGCTCTTATGGGGGCCGGGGAGACCCAGTACTTC. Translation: CASSPPALMGAGETQYF.

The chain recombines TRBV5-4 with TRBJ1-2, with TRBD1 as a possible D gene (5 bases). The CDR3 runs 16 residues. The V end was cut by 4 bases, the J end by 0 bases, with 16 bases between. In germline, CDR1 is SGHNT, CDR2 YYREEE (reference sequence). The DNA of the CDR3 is TGTGCCAGCAGCCATTATCTGGACAACACTAACTATGGCTACACCTTC. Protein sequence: CASSHYLDNTNYGYTF.

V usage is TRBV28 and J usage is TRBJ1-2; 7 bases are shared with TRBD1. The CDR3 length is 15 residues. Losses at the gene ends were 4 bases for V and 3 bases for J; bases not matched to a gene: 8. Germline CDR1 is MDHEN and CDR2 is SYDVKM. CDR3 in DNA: TGTGCCAGCAGTTCACCCGGGACAGTGGACTATGGCTACACCTTC. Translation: CASSSPGTVDYGYTF.

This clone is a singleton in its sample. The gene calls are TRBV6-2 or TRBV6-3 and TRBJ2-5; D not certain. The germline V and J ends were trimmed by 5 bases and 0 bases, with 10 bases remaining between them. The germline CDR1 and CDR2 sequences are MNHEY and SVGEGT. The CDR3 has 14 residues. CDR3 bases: TGTGCCAGCAGTCCACACGGGTACCAAGAGACCCAGTACTTC. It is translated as CASSPHGYQETQYF.

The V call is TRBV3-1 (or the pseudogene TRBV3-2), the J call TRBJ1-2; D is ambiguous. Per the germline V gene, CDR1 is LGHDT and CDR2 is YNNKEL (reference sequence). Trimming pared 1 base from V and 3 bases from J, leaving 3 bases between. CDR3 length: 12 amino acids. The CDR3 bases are TGTGCCAGCAGCCAAGTAGACTATGGCTACACCTTC. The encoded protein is CASSQVDYGYTF.

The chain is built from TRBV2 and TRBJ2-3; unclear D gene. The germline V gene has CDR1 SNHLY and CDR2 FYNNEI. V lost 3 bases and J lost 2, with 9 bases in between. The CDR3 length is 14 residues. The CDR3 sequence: CASSDRTATDTQYF. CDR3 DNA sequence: TGTGCCAGCAGTGATAGAACGGCCACAGATACGCAGTATTTT.

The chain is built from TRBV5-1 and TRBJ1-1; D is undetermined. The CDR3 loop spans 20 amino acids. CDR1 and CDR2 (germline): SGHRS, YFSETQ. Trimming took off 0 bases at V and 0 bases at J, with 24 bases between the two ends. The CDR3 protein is CASSLDTLSRVFPLNTEAFF. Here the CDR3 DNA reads TGCGCCAGCAGCTTGGACACTCTAAGTAGGGTTTTTCCCTTGAACACTGAAGCTTTCTTT.

The CDR3 region is CASSLVGLGDEQFF. The CDR3 coding sequence is TGTGCCAGCAGCTTAGTGGGACTAGGTGATGAGCAGTTCTTC. This chain joins TRBV7-9 and TRBJ2-1; 8 bases fit TRBD2. The length of the CDR3 is 14 residues. Germline V lookup: CDR1 SEHNR, CDR2 FQNEAQ (reference sequence). V lost 1 base to trimming and J lost 8 bases; unmatched junction nucleotides: 4.